Shown below are 27 T cell receptor beta chains from a single sample sequenced in a study of PD-1 blockade in classical Hodgkin lymphoma (dated by TCRdb to 2018 to 2020). Library construction relied on the immunoSEQ multiplex PCR assay. The table comes from immuneACCESS by way of TCRdb, which keeps in-frame sequences with V and J called. Part of the clones is missing from these tables; in studies checked, under half for an unresolved V gene and the rest for unknown reasons. Within this sample are around 30,000 clones, with approximately 90% of them counted one time only. The ten largest clones represent 3.8% of the sample. What the time point label conveys for this sample: newly diagnosed, previously untreated cHL patient sample. The sequencing sample was made of peripheral blood mononuclear cells (PBMCs). The receptors stem from a human donor with classical Hodgkin lymphoma.

The chain joins TRBV6-5 to TRBJ2-7, with D unresolved. Looked up from germline, CDR1 is MNHEY and CDR2 is SVGAGI. The CDR3 covers 11 residues. Trimming cost V 6 bases and J 4 bases, with 7 bases left between them. CDR3 bases: TGTGCCAGCAGGACAAATTACGAGCAGTACTTC. Amino acid sequence: CASRTNYEQYF.

The chain employs TRBV7-2 and TRBJ2-3; unclear D gene. The germline V gene encodes CDR1 SGHTA and CDR2 FQGNSA. V shed 3 bases and J shed 4 bases, with 11 bases lying between them. The length of the CDR3 is 14 residues. The CDR3 region has the DNA TGTGCCAGCAGCTTTAGCCTAGATGCAGATACGCAGTATTTT. This sequence encodes CASSFSLDADTQYF.

The chain joins TRBV29-1 to TRBJ1-1, with D uncertain. Trimming shortened V by 5 bases and J by 3 bases, and 7 bases separated the two germline ends. The CDR3 is made up of 11 amino acids. Germline-derived CDR1 and CDR2 are SQVTM and ANQGSEA. For the CDR3, the DNA is TGCAGCGTTACGGGTGACACTGAAGCTTTCTTT. Encoded protein: CSVTGDTEAFF.

The sample holds one count of this clone. The genes are TRBV7-9 and TRBJ2-2, with a tentative D call TRBD2 (6 bases). CDR3 length equals 16 residues. The V gene's germline CDR1 is SEHNR and CDR2 FQNEAQ (reference sequence). Trimming left V 8 bases short and J 0 bases short, with 16 bases between. The CDR3 sequence: CASPQSASANTGELFF. Written as DNA, the CDR3 is TGTGCCAGCCCGCAGTCGGCTAGCGCGAACACCGGGGAGCTGTTTTTT.

This chain uses TRBV7-2 with TRBJ1-3; D call uncertain. The CDR3 extends over 15 amino acids. From germline, CDR1 is SGHTA and CDR2 FQGNSA. V lost 5 bases and J 0 bases, leaving 11 bases between the germline ends. CDR3 nucleotides: TGTGCCAGCAGCCCATACATAGGCTCTGGAAACACCATATATTTT. As protein: CASSPYIGSGNTIYF.

The rearrangement uses TRBV14 and TRBJ1-4, with D unresolved. Trimming pared 4 bases from V and 5 bases from J, leaving 8 bases between. This CDR3 has 13 amino acids. Looked up from germline, CDR1 is SGHDN and CDR2 is FVKESK. The CDR3 bases are TGTGCCAGCAGCCTACAGATGAATGAAAAACTGTTTTTT. Its translation: CASSLQMNEKLFF.

This rearrangement joins TRBV7-9 to TRBJ2-1; D unresolved. The V end was cut by 5 bases, the J end by 9 bases, with 8 bases between. Germline-derived CDR1 and CDR2 are SEHNR and FQNEAQ (reference sequence). This CDR3 region has 11 residues. This CDR3 reads CASSPGREQFF. The CDR3 DNA reads TGTGCCAGCAGCCCCGGCCGTGAGCAGTTCTTC. The full variable domain, rest sourced from reference TRBV7-9 and TRBJ2-1, is DTGVSQNPRHKITKRGQNVTFRCDPISEHNRLYWYRQTLGQGPEFLTYFQNEAQLEKSRLLSDRFSAERPKGSFSTLEIQRTEQGDSAMYLCASSPGREQFFGPGTRLTVL.

The chain employs TRBV27 and TRBJ1-2; D not certain. Germline V CDR1 and CDR2: MNHEY, SMNVEV (reference sequence). The CDR3 is 14 residues long. Trimming stripped 3 bases from V and 0 bases from J, with 8 bases between. The CDR3 region is CASSFDGSNYGYTF. DNA of the CDR3: TGTGCCAGCAGTTTCGACGGTTCTAACTATGGCTACACCTTC.

V and J are TRBV19 and TRBJ1-5; D might be TRBD1 (6 bases). The CDR3 sequence is 15 residues long. Trimming took off 5 bases at V and 4 bases at J, with 15 bases between the two ends. Looked up from germline, CDR1 is LNHDA and CDR2 is SQIVND (reference sequence). The CDR3 coding sequence is TGTGCCAGTAGTCCACTGGACAGAGAGAATCAGCCCCAGCATTTT. Translation: CASSPLDRENQPQHF.

The V gene is TRBV28, the J gene TRBJ1-2; D is ambiguous. Trimming cost V 2 bases and J 2 bases, with 6 bases left between them. Germline V gene lookup returns CDR1 MDHEN and CDR2 SYDVKM. The CDR3 is 13 residues long. CDR3 amino acids: CASSLPQNYGYTF. CDR3 nucleotide sequence: TGTGCCAGCAGTTTACCACAAAACTATGGCTACACCTTC.

This clone was recorded a few times. This chain joins TRBV27 and TRBJ1-6, with D possibly being TRBD1 (5 bases). Between the trimmed V and J ends, which lost 4 bases and 5 bases, there was a span of 9 bases. Germline V gene data show CDR1 as MNHEY and CDR2 as SMNVEV (reference sequence). CDR3 length equals 14 residues. This chain's CDR3 is CASSSGTHNSPLHF. The CDR3 DNA reads as TGTGCCAGCAGTTCAGGGACGCATAATTCACCCCTCCACTTT.

This chain joins TRBV7-8 and TRBJ1-6; no reliable D call. The CDR3 has 13 residues. Between the trimmed V and J ends, which lost 5 bases and 5 bases, there was a span of 7 bases. The germline V gene has CDR1 SGHVS and CDR2 FQNEAQ. The CDR3: CASSKDHNSPLHF. The CDR3 DNA reads as TGTGCCAGCAGCAAGGACCATAATTCACCCCTCCACTTT.

This chain connects TRBV28 to TRBJ2-7; the match to TRBD1 covers 8 bases. Trimming removed 5 bases from V and 5 bases from J; junction bases left unmatched: 11. This CDR3 region has 15 residues. Germline assignment: CDR1 MDHEN and CDR2 SYDVKM. The CDR3 spells CASSTFTGGIDEQYF. DNA of the CDR3: TGTGCCAGCAGTACCTTTACAGGGGGTATAGACGAGCAGTACTTC.

The V and J genes are TRBV5-3 and TRBJ2-3, with 8 bases that match TRBD2. TRBV5-3 qualifies as an ORF whose function is uncertain. The CDR3 sequence is 16 residues long. V dropped 3 bases and J dropped 7; count of bases not matched to a gene: 13. The DNA of the CDR3 is TGTGCCAGAAGCTGGAAGCCGGGACTAGATTGGCATACGCAGTATTTT. Its protein product is CARSWKPGLDWHTQYF.

This clone has a single count. The chain has TRBV10-3 and TRBJ2-7, with TRBD2 matching over 7 bases. The V segment lost 8 bases and the J segment 11 bases; nucleotides outside the gene matches: 9. The CDR3 totals 11 residues. Germline CDR1 ENHRY, CDR2 SYGVKD. The CDR3: CAIPAGLDEYF. In DNA, the CDR3 is TGTGCCATCCCAGCAGGACTAGATGAGTACTTC.

V and J are TRBV10-3 and TRBJ2-6; 7 positions agree with TRBD1. J lost 4 bases, V lost 4 bases, and 7 bases had no gene match. Germline-derived CDR1 and CDR2 are ENHRY and SYGVKD. This CDR3 contains 16 residues. CDR3 DNA: TGTGCCATCAGTGGGCAGGGACAGTCCGGGGCCAACGTCCTGACTTTC. This gives the protein CAISGQGQSGANVLTF.

The genes are TRBV10-2 and TRBJ1-5; tentatively, D is TRBD1 (6 bases). Deletions cut 2 bases from V and 6 bases from J, with 8 bases between. This CDR3 is 13 amino acids long. Looked up from germline, CDR1 is WSHSY and CDR2 is SAAADI. CDR3 DNA sequence: TGCGCCAGCAGTGAGGCAGGGGCTCAGCCCCAGCATTTT. Its translation is CASSEAGAQPQHF.

V and J are TRBV11-2 and TRBJ2-3; the match to TRBD2 covers 10 bases. The germline gives CDR1 SGHAT, CDR2 FQNNGV. V lost 5 bases and J lost 0; bases outside the gene matches: 8. The CDR3 is 17 amino acids. This CDR3 reads CASSTGLAKTSTDTQYF. The CDR3 bases are TGTGCCAGCAGCACGGGACTAGCGAAAACTAGCACAGATACGCAGTATTTT.

The chain combines TRBV7-6 with TRBJ2-1; TRBD2 is a possible D gene (6 bases). Trimming removed 5 bases at V and 0 bases at J, with 11 bases between. Germline CDR1 SGHVS, CDR2 FNYEAQ. This CDR3 contains 15 residues. CDR3 sequence: CASSLRGNSYNEQFF. In DNA form, the CDR3 reads TGTGCCAGCAGCCTCCGGGGGAACTCCTACAATGAGCAGTTCTTC.

This rearrangement joins TRBV29-1 to TRBJ2-2; D is unresolved. The CDR3 is made up of 13 amino acids. Trimming took 3 bases from V and 2 from J, leaving 7 bases between them. The germline gives CDR1 SQVTM, CDR2 ANQGSEA. CDR3 in amino acids: CSVDPQNTGELFF. Here the CDR3 DNA reads TGCAGCGTTGACCCTCAAAACACCGGGGAGCTGTTTTTT.

This clone is labeled as medium-sized. CDR3 sequence (DNA): TGTGCCAGCAGTCCCCAGGTTTATAGCAATCAGCCCCAGCATTTT. Translated: CASSPQVYSNQPQHF. The chain has TRBV27 and TRBJ1-5; D is unresolved. V was shortened by 5 bases and J by 0 bases, with 11 bases between the two germline ends. The V gene's germline CDR1 is MNHEY and CDR2 SMNVEV (reference sequence). The CDR3 runs 15 residues.

The V call is TRBV6-1, the J call TRBJ2-3, with 10 positions matching TRBD2. From germline, CDR1 is MNHNS and CDR2 SASEGT. The V and J ends lost 2 bases and 4 bases, in that order; junction bases with no gene match: 3. The CDR3 is 15 residues long. For the CDR3, the DNA is TGTGCCAGCAGTGAACTAGCGGGAGTGTCAGATACGCAGTATTTT. This encodes CASSELAGVSDTQYF.

The genes are TRBV9 and TRBJ1-2; TRBD1 agrees at 7 bases. Germline values: CDR1 SGDLS, CDR2 YYNGEE. V shed 0 bases and J 6 bases; nucleotides not matched to a gene: 14. The CDR3 extends over 17 amino acids. CDR3 sequence reads: CASSVEEGARLRHGYTF. The DNA of the CDR3 is TGTGCCAGCAGCGTAGAAGAGGGGGCGCGATTAAGGCATGGCTACACCTTC.

This chain links TRBV4-1 with TRBJ1-3; D not resolved. The length of the CDR3 is 15 residues. CDR1 and CDR2 from the germline V gene are MGHRA and YSYEKL. Trimming left V 0 bases short and J 2 bases short, with 8 bases between. CDR3 bases: TGCGCCAGCAGCCAAGATATGTGGACTGGAAACACCATATATTTT. Translated: CASSQDMWTGNTIYF.

Only a few counts were recorded for this clone. The chain recombines TRBV7-2 with TRBJ2-7; D unresolved. The V gene's germline CDR1 is SGHTA and CDR2 FQGNSA. The CDR3 runs to 15 residues. V was clipped by 3 bases and J by 3 bases, with 15 bases between them. CDR3 sequence (DNA): TGTGCCAGCAGCTTTACGGCTGCCAAGGGCTACGAGCAGTACTTC. Its translation is CASSFTAAKGYEQYF.

The gene calls are TRBV7-2 and TRBJ2-3, with 11 bases lining up with TRBD2. This CDR3 comprises 16 residues. The germline CDR1 and CDR2 sequences are SGHTA and FQGNSA. V lost 5 bases and J lost 2; bases outside the gene matches: 6. In DNA form, the CDR3 reads TGTGCCAGCAGCCCAGGGACTAGCGGAAACACAGATACGCAGTATTTT. This gives the protein CASSPGTSGNTDTQYF.

The chain recombines TRBV28 with TRBJ1-5; D gene uncertain. Germline CDR1 reads MDHEN; CDR2 reads SYDVKM. The V end was cut by 6 bases, the J end by 7 bases, with 19 bases between. CDR3 length: 15 amino acids. In nucleotides, the CDR3 is TGTGCCAGCAGGACACCGACGGACTTTGGCCAGCCCCAGCATTTT. It specifies CASRTPTDFGQPQHF.